The 12 T cell receptor beta chains below were found in one sample sequenced in a study of HIV-infected patients and healthy controls. The repertoire came from unfractionated whole blood and reflected all unsorted peripheral T cells. About 500 ng RNA was reverse transcribed with alpha and beta constant-region primers. Each of the alpha and beta chains got its own library through chain-specific third strand synthesis with indices. TCRdb independently ran MiXCR on the 5' RACE reads; one entry per CDR3 protein. The repertoire consists of about 13,000 distinct CDR3 sequences, with about a tenth occurring once and the leading ten covering around 6%. Sequencing used blood. The receptors shown here come from an adult in good health.

By share of the sample, this clonotype is medium-sized. V and J are TRBV12-3 or TRBV12-4 and TRBJ1-1; D unresolved. The CDR3 loop spans 14 amino acids. V lost 2 bases, J lost 5 bases, and 12 bases lay in between. CDR3 in amino acids: CASSLTRVETEAFF. CDR3 nucleotides: TGTGCCAGCAGTTTAACGAGGGTGGAGACTGAAGCTTTCTTT.

This clonotype was recorded many times. The V gene is TRBV6-1, the J gene TRBJ2-7; TRBD2 might be the D (5 bases). Trimming stripped 3 bases from V and 11 bases from J, with 14 bases between. The CDR3 extends over 12 amino acids. The germline V gene encodes CDR1 MNHNS and CDR2 SASEGT. The CDR3 protein is CASSDQRSKKYF. CDR3 nucleotides: TGTGCCAGCAGTGACCAGCGGTCTAAAAAGTACTTC.

This clonotype is medium-sized (0.01 to 0.1%). The J gene is TRBJ2-7, the V gene TRBV18; 10 bases align to TRBD2. J was trimmed by 1 base and V by 6 bases; bases with no gene match: 3. This CDR3 comprises 14 residues. The V gene's germline CDR1 is KGHSH and CDR2 LQKENI. CDR3 bases: TGTGCCAGCTCTGGACTAGCGGAGTCCTACGAGCAGTACTTC. This translates into CASSGLAESYEQYF.

This clonotype was seen ten or more times. The chain couples TRBV6-6 to TRBJ1-2; 8 nucleotides match TRBD1. The CDR3 runs to 13 residues. The junction had 3 bases not matched to a gene; V was cut back by 5 bases and J by 4 bases. Germline V gene sequence: CDR1 MNHNY, CDR2 SVGAGI (reference sequence). For the CDR3, the DNA is TGTGCCAGCAGTACTGGACAGGGCTATGGCTACACCTTC. Protein: CASSTGQGYGYTF.

In its sample, this clonotype is medium-sized. This chain links TRBV20-1 with TRBJ2-3; 10 positions agree with TRBD2. The CDR3 length is 15 residues. Germline CDR1 and CDR2: DFQATT and SNEGSKA (reference sequence). The V and J ends lost 2 bases and 5 bases, in that order; junction bases with no gene match: 7. CDR3 loop: CSARLAGDSVDTQYF. The CDR3 DNA reads TGCAGTGCTAGACTAGCGGGAGATTCAGTAGATACGCAGTATTTT.

The chain couples TRBV6-1 to TRBJ1-4; possibly TRBD1 for D (5 bases). Germline CDR1 and CDR2: MNHNS and SASEGT. The CDR3 is made up of 13 amino acids. V gave up 3 bases and J gave up 8 bases, with 10 bases separating them. In DNA form, the CDR3 reads TGTGCCAGCAGTGACACAGGACTCGAAAAACTGTTTTTT. Its protein is CASSDTGLEKLFF.

This clonotype is medium-sized by share. The chain employs TRBV30 and TRBJ2-7, with TRBD2 as a possible D gene (6 bases). V was trimmed by 3 bases and J by 3 bases, leaving 9 bases between them. The length of the CDR3 is 12 residues. Germline-derived CDR1 and CDR2 are GTSNPN and SVGIG (reference sequence). The CDR3 DNA reads TGTGCCTGGAGCCGTAGCGGCTACGAGCAGTACTTC. Its protein is CAWSRSGYEQYF. The whole variable domain, remainder taken from reference TRBV30 and TRBJ2-7, is SQTIHQWPATLVQPVGSPLSLECTVEGTSNPNLYWYRQAAGRGLQLLFYSVGIGQISSEVPQNLSASRPQDRQFILSSKKLLLSDSGFYLCAWSRSGYEQYFGPGTRLTVT.

This clonotype was detected ten times or more. The rearrangement joins TRBV19 to TRBJ1-1; 8 nucleotides match TRBD1. V dropped 7 bases and J dropped 10; count of bases not matched to a gene: 11. This CDR3 region has 13 residues. The germline CDR1 and CDR2 sequences are LNHDA and SQIVND (reference sequence). The CDR3 protein is CASTSGQELRAFF. The CDR3 DNA reads as TGTGCCAGTACCTCGGGACAGGAACTCCGAGCTTTCTTT. The entire variable domain, with the rest obtained from reference TRBV19 and TRBJ1-1, is as follows: DGGITQSPKYLFRKEGQNVTLSCEQNLNHDAMYWYRQDPGQGLRLIYYSQIVNDFQKGDIAEGYSVSREKKESFPLTVTSAQKNPTAFYLCASTSGQELRAFFGQGTRLTVV.

This clonotype was observed many times. The chain has TRBV10-2 and TRBJ1-5; D gene uncertain. Germline values: CDR1 WSHSY, CDR2 SAAADI. Trimming removed 5 bases from V and 8 bases from J, with 10 bases in between. This CDR3 is 12 amino acids long. CDR3 DNA: TGCGCCAGCAGTACTAGCCCCGAGCCCCAGCATTTT. Translated, it gives CASSTSPEPQHF.

In this sample, this clonotype turned up many times. This chain uses TRBV6-5 with TRBJ2-2; D is tentatively TRBD1 or TRBD2 (7 bases each). Looked up from germline, CDR1 is MNHEY and CDR2 is SVGAGI. The CDR3 sequence is 15 residues long. Trimming removed 5 bases at V and 5 bases at J, with 15 bases between. The CDR3 reads CASSRQGGRTGELFF. Here the CDR3 DNA reads TGTGCCAGCAGTCGACAGGGAGGGAGGACCGGGGAGCTGTTTTTT.

This clonotype ranks as medium-sized. V gene TRBV28 combines with J gene TRBJ1-1, with no clear D. Per germline, CDR1 MDHEN and CDR2 SYDVKM. V was cut by 6 bases and J by 4 bases, with 12 bases left in between. The CDR3 is 13 residues long. The DNA of the CDR3 is TGTGCCAGCAGGGGCGGAAGGCTCACTGAAGCTTTCTTT. Translating gives CASRGGRLTEAFF.

This clonotype is medium-sized in the sample. The gene calls are TRBV5-1 and TRBJ1-1; D unclear. The CDR3 extends over 11 amino acids. The V end was cut by 0 bases, the J end by 4 bases, with 1 base between. The germline gives CDR1 SGHRS, CDR2 YFSETQ. DNA of the CDR3: TGCGCCAGCAGCTTGGGCACTGAAGCTTTCTTT. This translates into CASSLGTEAFF.